A single sample is the source of the 19 T cell receptor beta chains below, sequenced in a study of shared clonotypes between healthy human individuals. Clones were sequenced by immunoSEQ multiplex PCR, and TCRdb holds only the in-frame ones, with some missing. The profile shows about 500,000 clones, around 77% of them singletons. The specimen sequenced was PBMCs. Receptors originate from a woman aged 40 to 50 in good health. Some clones in this sample may be carry-over from other donors' samples.

With respect to this clone: In the same sample, other DNA sequences code for this CDR3. V is TRBV5-5 and J is TRBJ2-7; D not certain. The length of the CDR3 is 11 residues. Trimming stripped 2 bases from V and 3 bases from J, with 3 bases between. The germline gives CDR1 SGHKS, CDR2 YYEKEE (reference sequence). The CDR3 DNA follows: TGTGCCAGCAGCTTCCACTACGAGCAGTACTTC. It yields the protein CASSFHYEQYF. The full variable domain, with the rest looked up from reference TRBV5-5 and TRBJ2-7, is DAGVTQSPTHLIKTRGQQVTLRCSPISGHKSVSWYQQVLGQGPQFIFQYYEKEERGRGNFPDRFSARQFPNYSSELNVNALLLGDSALYLCASSFHYEQYFGPGTRLTVT.

This clone has ten or more counts. CDR3 sequence reads: CASGGTSGYQETQYF. CDR3 DNA sequence: TGTGCCAGCGGGGGGACTAGCGGGTACCAAGAGACCCAGTACTTC. The chain employs TRBV2 and TRBJ2-5; 12 bases align to TRBD2. The V segment lost 8 bases and the J segment 0 bases; nucleotides outside the gene matches: 4. CDR1 SNHLY and CDR2 FYNNEI come from the germline V gene. This CDR3 region has 15 residues.

J is TRBJ2-5 and V is TRBV7-8; 7 bases match TRBD2. V lost 5 bases to trimming and J lost 4 bases; unmatched junction nucleotides: 10. CDR1 is SGHVS and CDR2 is FQNEAQ in the germline V gene. This CDR3 is 15 amino acids long. CDR3 protein: CASSPRGVLRETQYF. The CDR3 nucleotides read TGTGCCAGCAGCCCCCGGGGGGTTTTAAGAGAGACCCAGTACTTC.

Worth noting for this clone: A much larger clone differs from this one at a single base, so this may be a read error. V gene TRBV5-1 combines with J gene TRBJ2-7; either TRBD1 or TRBD2 may fit D (5 bases each). Trimming pared 0 bases from V and 6 bases from J, leaving 13 bases between. The germline CDR1 and CDR2 sequences are SGHRS and YFSETQ. The CDR3 totals 14 residues. The CDR3 DNA reads TGCGCCAGCAGCTTGGGCGGACTGGGGACCGAGCAGTACTTC. As protein: CASSLGGLGTEQYF.

Concerning this clone: This sample includes further DNA sequences coding for the same CDR3. The chain employs TRBV5-1 and TRBJ2-5; 7 bases align to TRBD2. Germline lookup yields CDR1 SGHRS and CDR2 YFSETQ. The CDR3 is 14 residues long. The V and J ends lost 1 base and 2 bases, in that order; junction bases with no gene match: 2. In nucleotides, the CDR3 is TGCGCCAGCAGCTTGTTCGGGGGGCAAGAGACCCAGTACTTC. Translating it yields CASSLFGGQETQYF.

This clone appeared many times. The chain couples TRBV5-4 to TRBJ1-5; TRBD1 is a possible D gene (6 bases). V dropped 9 bases and J dropped 2 bases, with 27 bases sitting between them. This CDR3 is 18 amino acids long. Germline lookup yields CDR1 SGHNT and CDR2 YYREEE (reference sequence). The CDR3 sequence: CATSPRPGQIIGNQPQHF. In DNA, the CDR3 is TGTGCCACCTCCCCCCGACCGGGACAAATTATAGGCAATCAGCCCCAGCATTTT.

The chain joins TRBV5-1 to TRBJ2-3; no firm D call. This CDR3 has 14 amino acids. V was shortened by 3 bases and J by 3 bases, with 11 bases between the two germline ends. From germline, CDR1 is SGHRS and CDR2 YFSETQ. The CDR3 nucleotides read TGCGCCAGCAGCTCCCTAGTAGGGACAGATACGCAGTATTTT. It encodes CASSSLVGTDTQYF. The whole variable domain, remainder taken from reference TRBV5-1 and TRBJ2-3, is KAGVTQTPRYLIKTRGQQVTLSCSPISGHRSVSWYQQTPGQGLQFLFEYFSETQRNKGNFPGRFSGRQFSNSRSEMNVSTLELGDSALYLCASSSLVGTDTQYFGPGTRLTVL.

The J gene is TRBJ2-3, the V gene TRBV7-3; D gene unclear. Germline V gene sequence: CDR1 SGHTA, CDR2 FQGTGA. The CDR3 is made up of 13 amino acids. Trimming shortened V by 5 bases and J by 6 bases, and 12 bases separated the two germline ends. CDR3 residues: CASSPRSPDTQYF. The CDR3 DNA reads TGTGCCAGCAGCCCAAGGAGCCCCGATACGCAGTATTTT.

The J gene is TRBJ2-2, the V gene TRBV19; maybe TRBD2 (6 bases). Germline lookup yields CDR1 LNHDA and CDR2 SQIVND (reference sequence). Trimming stripped 5 bases from V and 5 bases from J, with 15 bases between. The CDR3 has 15 residues. The CDR3 DNA follows: TGTGCCAGTAGTCCCGGGACCGGGGGAACCGGGGAGCTGTTTTTT. It yields the protein CASSPGTGGTGELFF.

This clone has only one observation. A far larger clone is just one base off, so this is likely a read error. At the DNA level, this CDR3 is encoded by other sequences in the same sample as well. The chain uses TRBV4-3 and TRBJ1-4, with TRBD1 matching over 8 bases. CDR1 and CDR2 (germline): LGHNA, YSLEER. This CDR3 region has 15 residues. CDR3 amino acids: CASSPTGGWDEKLFF. The CDR3 DNA is TGCGCCAGCAGCCCAACAGGGGGTTGGGATGAGAAACTGTTTTTT.

This clone appeared once. This rearrangement joins TRBV6-4 to TRBJ2-1; 16 positions match TRBD2. The CDR3 runs 19 residues. The germline gives CDR1 MRHNA, CDR2 SNTAGT. V lost 7 bases to trimming and J lost 5 bases; unmatched junction nucleotides: 14. In DNA form, the CDR3 reads TGTGCCAGCACCATTCCGGGACTAGCGGGAGGGGTGAAAAACAATGAGCAGTTCTTC. Protein sequence: CASTIPGLAGGVKNNEQFF.

Notes on this clone: It may be a read error: a sequence one base away is much more abundant. The chain has TRBV4-1 and TRBJ1-5; tentatively, D is TRBD1 (5 bases). Germline V CDR1 and CDR2: MGHRA, YSYEKL. The CDR3 has 15 amino acids. This CDR3 is CASSQEATDGQTQHF. Written as DNA, the CDR3 is TGCGCCAGCAGCCAAGAAGCGACAGACGGTCAGACCCAGCATTTT.

In the case of this clone: One junction end does not reproduce the germline sequence, and a read error may be involved. This same CDR3 is encoded by further DNA sequences in the sample. The genes are TRBV30 and TRBJ1-5, with a weak D call TRBD1 (5 bases). The CDR3 loop spans 15 amino acids. Germline V gives CDR1 GTSNPN, CDR2 SVGIG (reference sequence). The CDR3 DNA sequence: TGTGCCTGGAGCCCGAGGGGACGGGGAGATCAGCCCCAGCACTTT. It yields the protein CAWSPRGRGDQPQHF.

The chain uses TRBV18 and TRBJ2-7; the match to TRBD2 covers 8 bases. Germline CDR1 reads KGHSH; CDR2 reads LQKENI. The V gene end was trimmed by 3 bases and the J gene end by 3 bases; junction bases not matched to a gene: 7. The length of the CDR3 is 15 residues. Written as DNA, the CDR3 is TGTGCCAGCTCACCTCGGGGGGGTAGCGGCTACGAGCAGTACTTC. Translating it yields CASSPRGGSGYEQYF.

V and J are TRBV5-4 and TRBJ2-7; D unresolved. Germline assignment: CDR1 SGHNT and CDR2 YYREEE (reference sequence). The V end was cut by 2 bases, the J end by 3 bases, with 12 bases between. The CDR3 length is 14 residues. CDR3 protein: CASSLALSGYEQYF. The DNA for the CDR3 is TGTGCCAGCAGCTTAGCATTGTCGGGCTACGAGCAGTACTTC.

On this clone itself: The same CDR3 also results from other DNA sequences found in this sample. The chain uses TRBV6-1 and TRBJ2-7; TRBD2 matches at 14 bases. J gave up 3 bases and V 6 bases, and 1 base lay outside the gene matches. CDR3 length: 14 residues. Germline assignment: CDR1 MNHNS and CDR2 SASEGT. The CDR3 DNA reads as TGTGCCAGCAGGGGGACTAGCGGGAGCTACGAGCAGTACTTC. It encodes CASRGTSGSYEQYF.

The chain uses TRBV5-8 and TRBJ1-2, with 12 bases matching TRBD1. Germline CDR1 reads SGHTS; CDR2 reads YDEGEE. J gave up 8 bases and V 7 bases, and 9 bases lay outside the gene matches. The CDR3 is 14 residues long. The CDR3 DNA sequence: TGTGCCAGCTCCCGGGACAGGGGGCGCCGGGGCTACACCTTC. It specifies CASSRDRGRRGYTF.

Remarks on this clone: Since a far larger clone is one base different, this is likely a read error. The chain has TRBV11-2 and TRBJ2-2; unclear D gene. Germline CDR1 SGHAT, CDR2 FQNNGV. CDR3 length: 14 residues. The ends were cut back, 5 bases at V and 4 bases at J, with 11 bases in the middle. The DNA of the CDR3 is TGTGCCAGCAGCACCCCAAGGAGCACCGGGGAGCTGTTTTTT. Protein product: CASSTPRSTGELFF.

The CDR3 DNA sequence: TGCGCCAGCAGCTTGGAGCTTAGGACAGATACGCAGTATTTT. Residues: CASSLELRTDTQYF. The V call is TRBV5-1, the J call TRBJ2-3; no firm D call. Trimming stripped 0 bases from V and 3 bases from J, with 8 bases between. The CDR3 has 14 amino acids. Germline V gene lookup returns CDR1 SGHRS and CDR2 YFSETQ.